This TCR beta chain came from a study of shared clonotypes between healthy human individuals. Profiled with immunoSEQ multiplex PCR; TCRdb holds only in-frame clones, not every one. The sample yields 2 million to 3 million clones, 80% to 95% seen once. The CDR3 has 15 amino acids. V gave up 4 bases and J gave up 4 bases, with 14 bases separating them. Germline lookup yields CDR1 SNHLY and CDR2 FYNNEI. This TCR came from a man between 18 and 29 years old in good health. Some clones in this sample may be carry-over from other donors' samples. The rearrangement uses TRBV2 and TRBJ1-5, with D perhaps TRBD1 (5 bases). The sequenced sample consisted of naive CD4+ T cells from PBMCs. Documented subset: CD45RA+ positively selected. The CDR3 protein is CASSVWEEGNQPQHF. As DNA, the CDR3 is TGTGCCAGCAGTGTATGGGAAGAGGGGAATCAGCCCCAGCATTTT.